These 22 T cell receptor beta chains share one sample of origin, sequenced in a study of T cell responses to AZD1222 COVID-19 vaccine. Profiling relied on immunoSEQ multiplex PCR, and the TCRdb table lists in-frame clones only, not all of them. The profile shows 130,000 or so clones, approximately 88% of them singletons. Material: peripheral blood, obtained 28 days after the second AZD1222 dose. These receptors all come from an adult who received the AZD1222 COVID-19 vaccine.

V is TRBV7-3 and J is TRBJ1-6, with D unresolved. Looked up from germline, CDR1 is SGHTA and CDR2 is FQGTGA. The CDR3 sequence is 14 residues long. V was cut by 2 bases and J by 9 bases, with 11 bases left in between. The DNA for the CDR3 is TGTGCCAGCAGCTTAGGGGTGGCTGGTTCACCCCTCCACTTT. This sequence encodes CASSLGVAGSPLHF.

This rearrangement joins TRBV28 to TRBJ2-7; tentatively, D is TRBD1 (6 bases). This CDR3 spans 13 amino acids. The germline gives CDR1 MDHEN, CDR2 SYDVKM. V lost 6 bases and J 2 bases, leaving 11 bases between the germline ends. Here the CDR3 reads CASSARTAYEQYF. The DNA of the CDR3 is TGTGCCAGCAGCGCCCGGACAGCCTACGAGCAGTACTTC.

The chain links TRBV9 to TRBJ1-5; D uncertain. V was clipped by 3 bases and J by 7 bases, with 11 bases between them. The CDR3 runs to 13 residues. From germline, CDR1 is SGDLS and CDR2 YYNGEE. This chain's CDR3 is CASSAYSGQPQHF. CDR3 nucleotides: TGTGCCAGCAGCGCTTACTCGGGACAGCCCCAGCATTTT.

The CDR3 sequence is CASSVANSGGYNEQFF. CDR3 bases: TGTGCCAGCAGCGTAGCAAATAGCGGGGGTTACAATGAGCAGTTCTTC. This chain connects TRBV9 to TRBJ2-1, with 9 bases aligning to TRBD2. The trim removed 0 bases at V and 4 bases at J, leaving 5 bases unmatched. Looked up from germline, CDR1 is SGDLS and CDR2 is YYNGEE. This CDR3 is 16 amino acids long.

This sequence joins TRBV5-4 and TRBJ1-3; 9 bases map to TRBD1. CDR1 and CDR2 from the germline V gene are SGHNT and YYREEE (reference sequence). The trim removed 4 bases at V and 3 bases at J, leaving 8 bases unmatched. The CDR3 has 16 amino acids. The CDR3 DNA reads TGTGCCAGCAGCCCGCGGGGGACAGGGCTTGGAAACACCATATATTTT. This encodes CASSPRGTGLGNTIYF. The full variable domain, completed using reference TRBV5-4 and TRBJ1-3, is ETGVTQSPTHLIKTRGQQVTLRCSSQSGHNTVSWYQQALGQGPQFIFQYYREEENGRGNFPPRFSGLQFPNYSSELNVNALELDDSALYLCASSPRGTGLGNTIYFGEGSWLTVV.

V gene TRBV28 combines with J gene TRBJ2-1, with a possible D match to TRBD2 (6 bases). Trimming left V 3 bases short and J 2 bases short, with 11 bases between. Germline lookup yields CDR1 MDHEN and CDR2 SYDVKM. CDR3 length equals 15 residues. CDR3: CASSFLAGTYNEQFF. CDR3 sequence (DNA): TGTGCCAGCAGTTTTTTGGCGGGGACCTACAATGAGCAGTTCTTC.

The chain couples TRBV9 to TRBJ1-6, with 9 nucleotides matching TRBD1. There are 15 residues in the CDR3. The ends lost 4 bases at V and 7 bases at J; junction bases unmatched: 6. Looked up from germline, CDR1 is SGDLS and CDR2 is YYNGEE. CDR3 sequence reads: CASSPGQGKNSPLHF. The CDR3 DNA is TGTGCCAGCAGCCCCGGACAGGGGAAAAATTCACCCCTCCACTTT.

V and J are TRBV29-1 and TRBJ1-2; 7 nucleotides align to TRBD1. The junction had 10 bases not matched to a gene; V was cut back by 4 bases and J by 2 bases. Per germline, CDR1 SQVTM and CDR2 ANQGSEA. This CDR3 comprises 15 residues. The CDR3 DNA follows: TGCAGCGTTGTCCAGAGGATAGGGGGCAACTATGGCTACACCTTC. It translates to CSVVQRIGGNYGYTF.

The V and J genes are TRBV7-9 and TRBJ2-3, with D possibly matching TRBD1 (6 bases). V was pared by 5 bases and J by 6 bases, with 15 bases between. Germline CDR1 is SEHNR and CDR2 is FQNEAQ (reference sequence). The CDR3 has 14 amino acids. The CDR3 DNA follows: TGTGCCAGCAGCACAGACAGGTCACCGGATACGCAGTATTTT. This encodes CASSTDRSPDTQYF. Together with reference TRBV7-9 and TRBJ2-3, the CDR3 gives the full variable domain: DTGVSQNPRHKITKRGQNVTFRCDPISEHNRLYWYRQTLGQGPEFLTYFQNEAQLEKSRLLSDRFSAERPKGSFSTLEIQRTEQGDSAMYLCASSTDRSPDTQYFGPGTRLTVL.

This chain connects TRBV6-5 to TRBJ2-1, with D unclear. V was cut by 5 bases and J by 8 bases, with 10 bases left in between. The germline CDR1 and CDR2 sequences are MNHEY and SVGAGI. The CDR3 totals 12 residues. The CDR3 loop is CASSPGTYEQFF. The CDR3, as DNA: TGTGCCAGCAGTCCGGGCACGTATGAGCAGTTCTTC.

The J gene is TRBJ1-4, the V gene TRBV5-1; unclear D gene. CDR1 is SGHRS and CDR2 is YFSETQ in the germline V gene. V lost 1 base and J lost 4, with 8 bases in between. The CDR3 sequence is 14 residues long. CDR3 DNA sequence: TGCGCCAGCAGCTTGTCGCCCAGTAATGAAAAACTGTTTTTT. Its protein product is CASSLSPSNEKLFF. Using reference TRBV5-1 and TRBJ1-4 for the parts outside the CDR3, the full variable domain is KAGVTQTPRYLIKTRGQQVTLSCSPISGHRSVSWYQQTPGQGLQFLFEYFSETQRNKGNFPGRFSGRQFSNSRSEMNVSTLELGDSALYLCASSLSPSNEKLFFGSGTQLSVL.

The chain has TRBV11-3 and TRBJ2-3; no clear D. Germline V lookup: CDR1 SGHNT, CDR2 YENEEA. V was shortened by 3 bases and J by 2 bases, with 9 bases between the two germline ends. CDR3 size: 14 residues. CDR3 amino acids: CASSLDGNTDTQYF. DNA of the CDR3: TGTGCCAGCAGCTTGGACGGCAACACAGATACGCAGTATTTT.

The J gene is TRBJ2-1, the V gene TRBV7-9; 8 positions match TRBD1. The CDR3 is 16 amino acids. CDR1 and CDR2 from the germline V gene are SEHNR and FQNEAQ (reference sequence). V gave up 4 bases and J gave up 4 bases; unmatched junction bases: 9. The CDR3: CASSSATGVDYNEQFF. The CDR3 bases are TGTGCCAGCAGCTCGGCGACAGGGGTCGATTACAATGAGCAGTTCTTC.

CDR3 sequence: CASASGELFF. Here the CDR3 DNA reads TGTGCCAGTGCCTCCGGGGAGCTGTTTTTT. The chain uses TRBV11-2 and TRBJ2-2; D uncertain. The germline V and J ends were trimmed by 9 bases and 6 bases, with 5 bases remaining between them. In germline, CDR1 is SGHAT, CDR2 FQNNGV. This CDR3 spans 10 amino acids. The full variable domain, with the rest looked up from reference TRBV11-2 and TRBJ2-2, is EAGVAQSPRYKIIEKRQSVAFWCNPISGHATLYWYQQILGQGPKLLIQFQNNGVVDDSQLPKDRFSAERLKGVDSTLKIQPAKLEDSAVYLCASASGELFFGEGSRLTVL.

The chain couples TRBV14 to TRBJ1-6, with 7 nucleotides matching TRBD1. The germline gives CDR1 SGHDN, CDR2 FVKESK. This CDR3 is built from 16 residues. J was trimmed by 10 bases and V by 1 base; bases with no gene match: 10. CDR3 in DNA: TGTGCCAGCAGCCAAGGAAGACAGGGAGGAAGATCACCCCTCCACTTT. Residues: CASSQGRQGGRSPLHF.

The chain carries TRBV15 and TRBJ1-2; tentatively, D is TRBD1 (6 bases). This CDR3 contains 14 residues. Germline CDR1 reads LNHNV; CDR2 reads YYDKDF (reference sequence). The ends were cut back, 1 base at V and 8 bases at J, with 14 bases in the middle. The CDR3 reads CATSRGRTVSGYTF. The DNA for the CDR3 is TGTGCCACCAGCAGAGGCCGGACAGTGAGCGGCTACACCTTC.

The chain employs TRBV6-6 and TRBJ1-6, with 7 bases identical to TRBD1. Germline-derived CDR1 and CDR2 are MNHNY and SVGAGI (reference sequence). The CDR3 is made up of 16 amino acids. V trimming: 0 bases; J trimming: 8 bases; junction bases outside the gene matches: 7. The CDR3 sequence: CASSYSMATGDSPLHF. In DNA form, the CDR3 reads TGTGCCAGCAGTTACTCGATGGCTACAGGGGATTCACCCCTCCACTTT.

This sequence joins TRBV29-1 and TRBJ2-7, with 11 positions matching TRBD1. The germline CDR1 and CDR2 sequences are SQVTM and ANQGSEA. Trimming took 0 bases from V and 0 from J; bases not matched to a gene: 4. This CDR3 comprises 16 residues. The CDR3 region is CSVEELGTGGSYEQYF. In DNA form, the CDR3 reads TGCAGCGTTGAAGAACTCGGGACAGGGGGCTCCTACGAGCAGTACTTC.

The chain is built from TRBV5-1 and TRBJ2-1, with D unresolved. Trimming took off 6 bases at V and 2 bases at J, with 12 bases between the two ends. CDR1 SGHRS and CDR2 YFSETQ come from the germline V gene. CDR3 size: 14 residues. The CDR3 spells CASTFGGAYNEQFF. The CDR3 DNA is TGCGCCAGCACCTTCGGCGGAGCCTACAATGAGCAGTTCTTC.

The chain joins TRBV6-5 to TRBJ1-3; 8 nucleotides line up with TRBD1. V trimming: 8 bases; J trimming: 4 bases; junction bases outside the gene matches: 4. Germline CDR1 is MNHEY and CDR2 is SVGAGI. The CDR3 is 13 residues long. Here the CDR3 DNA reads TGTGCCAGCCAGGGGGCAGGGGGAAACACCATATATTTT. Amino acid sequence: CASQGAGGNTIYF.

This clone was seen once. The chain recombines TRBV11-2 with TRBJ2-5; D gene uncertain. Germline CDR1 SGHAT, CDR2 FQNNGV. This CDR3 region has 13 residues. The V end was cut by 1 base, the J end by 4 bases, with 7 bases between. In nucleotides, the CDR3 is TGTGCCAGCAGCTTAGGTGGGCGAGAGACCCAGTACTTC. Encoded protein: CASSLGGRETQYF.

The chain combines TRBV28 with TRBJ1-1; D ambiguous. Germline CDR1 reads MDHEN; CDR2 reads SYDVKM. The CDR3 consists of 16 residues. V was pared by 7 bases and J by 1 base, with 19 bases between. CDR3 loop: CASNYPFKVGNTEAFF. DNA of the CDR3: TGTGCCAGCAATTACCCCTTTAAGGTAGGGAACACTGAAGCTTTCTTT.